The 20 T cell receptor beta chains given below trace back to one sample, sequenced in a study of blood T cell repertoires in COVID-19. The table came from immunoSEQ multiplex PCR; TCRdb's copy has only in-frame clones and leaves some out. In the table there are 250,000 to 300,000 clones, 83% of which are singletons. The source material was peripheral blood. These receptors all stem from a man of 80 years or more with acute or convalescent COVID-19.

The chain carries TRBV28 and TRBJ2-5; 13 positions agree with TRBD2. Trimming at V came to 6 bases and at J to 5 bases, leaving 6 bases not matched to a gene. Germline CDR1 is MDHEN and CDR2 is SYDVKM. This CDR3 contains 15 residues. CDR3 nucleotides: TGTGCCAGCAGCCCGGGACTAGCGGGGACGGAGACCCAGTACTTC. Translation: CASSPGLAGTETQYF.

The chain has TRBV5-1 and TRBJ1-1, with a tentative D call TRBD1 (5 bases). The V gene lost 3 bases and the J gene lost 3 bases, with 15 bases spanning the gap. CDR1 is SGHRS, CDR2 YFSETQ, per germline. This CDR3 spans 15 amino acids. Here the CDR3 reads CASSWGQGAHTEAFF. CDR3 nucleotides: TGCGCCAGCAGCTGGGGTCAAGGGGCACACACTGAAGCTTTCTTT.

This chain uses TRBV19 with TRBJ1-5; 9 bases are shared with TRBD1. CDR1 and CDR2 (germline): LNHDA, SQIVND (reference sequence). The junction had 10 bases not matched to a gene; V was cut back by 6 bases and J by 10 bases. The CDR3 contains 14 residues. The CDR3 DNA sequence: TGTGCCAGTAGGGACGGGACAGGGCCTTCCCCCCAGCATTTT. Its protein product is CASRDGTGPSPQHF.

The chain uses TRBV13 and TRBJ1-1; 7 positions agree with TRBD1. Germline V gene data show CDR1 as PRHDT and CDR2 as FYEKMQ (reference sequence). The V and J ends lost 5 bases and 0 bases, in that order; junction bases with no gene match: 18. The CDR3 contains 19 residues. The CDR3 reads CASSAVPRGPSTLNTEAFF. The DNA of the CDR3 is TGTGCCAGCAGCGCCGTACCGAGGGGGCCCTCGACTTTGAACACTGAAGCTTTCTTT.

The chain is built from TRBV6-1 and TRBJ1-2; D is uncertain. The CDR3 covers 17 residues. Germline CDR1 reads MNHNS; CDR2 reads SASEGT. The V end was cut by 0 bases, the J end by 4 bases, with 18 bases between. The CDR3 nucleotides read TGTGCCAGCAGTGAAGCGTCAACGCCGGGATTTAGCTATGGCTACACCTTC. Translated: CASSEASTPGFSYGYTF.

This clone has only one observation. V gene TRBV14 combines with J gene TRBJ2-2; 8 nucleotides match TRBD1. This CDR3 region has 16 residues. The trim removed 5 bases at V and 4 bases at J, leaving 9 bases unmatched. The germline CDR1 and CDR2 sequences are SGHDN and FVKESK. CDR3 in amino acids: CASSSETGAVTGELFF. The CDR3 coding sequence is TGTGCCAGCAGCTCCGAGACAGGGGCAGTCACCGGGGAGCTGTTTTTT.

This chain joins TRBV19 and TRBJ1-5; possibly TRBD1 for D (5 bases). V lost 5 bases to trimming and J lost 0 bases, with 20 bases between them. This CDR3 is 18 amino acids long. The V gene's germline CDR1 is LNHDA and CDR2 SQIVND (reference sequence). CDR3 region: CASSPRLEGQISNQPQHF. CDR3 in DNA: TGTGCCAGTAGTCCTCGTTTGGAGGGGCAAATTAGCAATCAGCCCCAGCATTTT.

The chain carries TRBV7-9 and TRBJ2-7, with 8 bases identical to TRBD1. Germline CDR1 SEHNR, CDR2 FQNEAQ (reference sequence). The CDR3 consists of 14 residues. V shed 5 bases and J 6 bases; nucleotides not matched to a gene: 9. Here the CDR3 reads CASSVGTGRGEQYF. CDR3 DNA: TGTGCCAGCAGCGTCGGGACAGGACGGGGCGAGCAGTACTTC.

This clone was picked up many times. The chain couples TRBV6-5 to TRBJ2-7; 10 bases match TRBD1. The V segment lost 0 bases and the J segment 5 bases; nucleotides outside the gene matches: 4. There are 15 residues in the CDR3. Germline V gives CDR1 MNHEY, CDR2 SVGAGI. The CDR3 DNA follows: TGTGCCAGCAGTTACTCGGGACAGGGGATCAACGAGCAGTACTTC. This codes for CASSYSGQGINEQYF.

V is TRBV19 and J is TRBJ2-1; D ambiguous. Trimming took off 3 bases at V and 6 bases at J, with 9 bases between the two ends. Germline loops: CDR1 LNHDA, CDR2 SQIVND (reference sequence). This CDR3 is built from 13 residues. The CDR3 sequence: CASSISVVNEQFF. CDR3 bases: TGTGCCAGTAGTATCTCAGTGGTCAATGAGCAGTTCTTC.

The table lists this clone with a count of one. CDR3 loop: CASSEADWKDEQFF. The CDR3 nucleotides read TGTGCCAGCAGTGAAGCGGACTGGAAGGATGAGCAGTTCTTC. J is TRBJ2-1 and V is TRBV2; weak D call: TRBD2 (5 bases). Germline V gives CDR1 SNHLY, CDR2 FYNNEI. The CDR3 contains 14 residues. The ends were cut back, 0 bases at V and 8 bases at J, with 11 bases in the middle.

The genes are TRBV5-1 and TRBJ2-7; TRBD2 aligns across 9 bases. Trimming removed 4 bases from V and 6 bases from J; junction bases left unmatched: 11. CDR3 length: 15 residues. Germline V gene data show CDR1 as SGHRS and CDR2 as YFSETQ. CDR3 bases: TGCGCCAGCAGCCGAGGGGCGGGAGGGTTTGGCGAGCAGTACTTC. It translates to CASSRGAGGFGEQYF. The complete variable domain, with remaining parts taken from reference TRBV5-1 and TRBJ2-7, reads KAGVTQTPRYLIKTRGQQVTLSCSPISGHRSVSWYQQTPGQGLQFLFEYFSETQRNKGNFPGRFSGRQFSNSRSEMNVSTLELGDSALYLCASSRGAGGFGEQYFGPGTRLTVT.

The chain employs TRBV5-1 and TRBJ1-1; D is perhaps TRBD1 (5 bases). Trimming removed 0 bases at V and 5 bases at J, with 11 bases between. Germline V gives CDR1 SGHRS, CDR2 YFSETQ. This CDR3 is 14 amino acids long. CDR3 DNA sequence: TGCGCCAGCAGCTTGGAGGGGATTGGTACTGAAGCTTTCTTT. Residues: CASSLEGIGTEAFF.

The chain carries TRBV4-1 and TRBJ2-7; tentative D call: TRBD1 (5 bases). V lost 1 base to trimming and J lost 3 bases, with 10 bases between them. CDR3 length: 14 residues. Germline-derived CDR1 and CDR2 are MGHRA and YSYEKL. The DNA for the CDR3 is TGCGCCAGCAGCCAAGTACAGGATCACTACGAGCAGTACTTC. Amino acids: CASSQVQDHYEQYF.

The rearrangement joins TRBV11-3 to TRBJ2-7; weak D call: TRBD2 (6 bases). Trimming took off 3 bases at V and 0 bases at J, with 24 bases between the two ends. This CDR3 spans 19 amino acids. Looked up from germline, CDR1 is SGHNT and CDR2 is YENEEA. CDR3 DNA: TGTGCCAGCAGCTTGTTTGGGGAGGCACCTCAGCTTGACTCCTACGAGCAGTACTTC. Its translation: CASSLFGEAPQLDSYEQYF.

J is TRBJ2-5 and V is TRBV5-1; 8 bases map to TRBD1. J was trimmed by 5 bases and V by 4 bases; bases with no gene match: 10. The length of the CDR3 is 15 residues. In germline, CDR1 is SGHRS, CDR2 YFSETQ. The CDR3 nucleotides are TGCGCCAGCAGCCTCCCGCAGGGGGCGCGTGAGACCCAGTACTTC. Translation gives CASSLPQGARETQYF. The whole variable domain, filled in from reference TRBV5-1 and TRBJ2-5, reads KAGVTQTPRYLIKTRGQQVTLSCSPISGHRSVSWYQQTPGQGLQFLFEYFSETQRNKGNFPGRFSGRQFSNSRSEMNVSTLELGDSALYLCASSLPQGARETQYFGPGTRLLVL.

This chain joins TRBV7-2 and TRBJ2-5; D is uncertain. Germline V gene sequence: CDR1 SGHTA, CDR2 FQGNSA. This CDR3 is built from 13 residues. V was trimmed by 4 bases and J by 1 base, leaving 7 bases between them. The CDR3 sequence: CASSYSFQETQYF. The CDR3 DNA reads as TGTGCCAGCAGCTATAGTTTCCAAGAGACCCAGTACTTC.

This chain connects TRBV19 to TRBJ2-1; a weak D match, TRBD2 (6 bases). Trimming removed 1 base at V and 4 bases at J, with 14 bases between. The germline gives CDR1 LNHDA, CDR2 SQIVND (reference sequence). The CDR3 totals 16 residues. The CDR3 nucleotides are TGTGCCAGTAGTATAGGGCGGGGACCCTCTTACAATGAGCAGTTCTTC. Translating gives CASSIGRGPSYNEQFF.

This chain uses TRBV7-9 with TRBJ2-7; TRBD2 matches at 8 bases. The CDR3 consists of 16 residues. The V segment lost 4 bases and the J segment 6 bases; nucleotides outside the gene matches: 14. CDR1 and CDR2 from the germline V gene are SEHNR and FQNEAQ (reference sequence). The CDR3 bases are TGTGCCAGCAGCTCCTACCCGGGAGGGGCCGTAGGCGAGCAGTACTTC. As protein: CASSSYPGGAVGEQYF.

The CDR3 DNA is TGCGCCAGCAGCTTGGGACTAGCGGGGGTCATCAACACCGGGGAGCTGTTTTTT. Translated, it gives CASSLGLAGVINTGELFF. This sequence joins TRBV5-1 and TRBJ2-2, with 12 bases fitting TRBD2. Germline CDR1 and CDR2: SGHRS and YFSETQ. V lost 0 bases to trimming and J lost 2 bases; unmatched junction nucleotides: 5. This CDR3 has 18 residues.